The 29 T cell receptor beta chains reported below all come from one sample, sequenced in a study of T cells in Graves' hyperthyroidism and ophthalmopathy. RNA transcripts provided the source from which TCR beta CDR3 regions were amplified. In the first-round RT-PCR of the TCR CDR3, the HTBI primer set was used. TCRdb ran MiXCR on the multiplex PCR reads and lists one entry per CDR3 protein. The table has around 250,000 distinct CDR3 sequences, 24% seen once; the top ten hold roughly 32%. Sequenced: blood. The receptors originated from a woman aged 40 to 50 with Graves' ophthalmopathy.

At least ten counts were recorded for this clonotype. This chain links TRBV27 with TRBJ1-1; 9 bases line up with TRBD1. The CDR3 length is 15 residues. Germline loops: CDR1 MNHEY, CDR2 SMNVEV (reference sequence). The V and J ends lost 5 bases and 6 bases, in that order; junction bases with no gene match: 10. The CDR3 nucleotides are TGTGCCAGCAGTAAAACCGGGACAGGGTTCTCTGAAGCTTTCTTT. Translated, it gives CASSKTGTGFSEAFF.

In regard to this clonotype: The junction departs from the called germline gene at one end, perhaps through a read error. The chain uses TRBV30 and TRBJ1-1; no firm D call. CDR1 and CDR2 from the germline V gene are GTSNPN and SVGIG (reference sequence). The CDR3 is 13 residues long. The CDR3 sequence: CAWSVQRSPAPIF. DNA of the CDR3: TGTGCCTGGAGTGTACAACGGTCGCCCGCCCCGATCTTT.

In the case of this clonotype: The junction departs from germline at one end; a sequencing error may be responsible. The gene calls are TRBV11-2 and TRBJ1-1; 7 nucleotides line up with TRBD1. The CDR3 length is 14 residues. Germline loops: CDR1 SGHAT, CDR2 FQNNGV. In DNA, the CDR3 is TGTGCCAGCAGCTGGGGACAGAAGAACGCTGAAGCTTTCTTT. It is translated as CASSWGQKNAEAFF.

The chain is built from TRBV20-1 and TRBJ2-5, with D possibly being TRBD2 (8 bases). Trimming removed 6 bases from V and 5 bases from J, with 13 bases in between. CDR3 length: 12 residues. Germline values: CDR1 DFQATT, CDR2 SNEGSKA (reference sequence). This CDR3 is CSAGRGRETQYF. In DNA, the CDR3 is TGCAGTGCCGGGAGGGGGCGGGAGACCCAGTACTTC.

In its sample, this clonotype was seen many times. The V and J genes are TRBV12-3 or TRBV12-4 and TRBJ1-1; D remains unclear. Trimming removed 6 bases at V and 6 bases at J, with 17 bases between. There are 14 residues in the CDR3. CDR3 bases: TGTGCCAGCAGCTCCGAGCCCCAGTACGCTGAAGCTTTCTTT. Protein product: CASSSEPQYAEAFF.

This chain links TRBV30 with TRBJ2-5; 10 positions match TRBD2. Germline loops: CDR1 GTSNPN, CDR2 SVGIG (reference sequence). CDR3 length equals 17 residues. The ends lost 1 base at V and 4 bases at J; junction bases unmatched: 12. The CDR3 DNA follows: TGTGCCTGGAGTGGGGAGTATGCTAGCGGGAGAGGAGAGACCCAGTACTTC. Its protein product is CAWSGEYASGRGETQYF. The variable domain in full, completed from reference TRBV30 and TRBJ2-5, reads SQTIHQWPATLVQPVGSPLSLECTVEGTSNPNLYWYRQAAGRGLQLLFYSVGIGQISSEVPQNLSASRPQDRQFILSSKKLLLSDSGFYLCAWSGEYASGRGETQYFGPGTRLLVL.

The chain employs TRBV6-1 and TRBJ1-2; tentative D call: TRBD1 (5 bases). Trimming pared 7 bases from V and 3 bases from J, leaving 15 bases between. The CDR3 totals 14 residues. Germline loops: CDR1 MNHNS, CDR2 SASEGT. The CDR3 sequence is CASIQLQGHYGYTF. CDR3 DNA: TGTGCCAGCATCCAACTTCAGGGTCACTATGGCTACACCTTC.

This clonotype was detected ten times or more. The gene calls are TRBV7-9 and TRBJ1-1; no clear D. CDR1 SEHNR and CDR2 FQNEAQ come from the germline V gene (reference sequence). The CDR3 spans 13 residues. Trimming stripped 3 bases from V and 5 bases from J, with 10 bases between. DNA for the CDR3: TGTGCCAGCAGCTTCGGGCTGGGAACTGAAGCTTTCTTT. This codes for CASSFGLGTEAFF.

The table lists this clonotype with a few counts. CDR3 region: CASSLGGPQETQYF. As DNA, the CDR3 is TGCGCCAGCAGCTTGGGGGGCCCACAAGAGACCCAGTACTTC. V and J are TRBV5-1 and TRBJ2-5, with D tentatively TRBD1 (5 bases). This CDR3 has 14 residues. V lost 0 bases and J lost 2, with 8 bases in between. Germline values: CDR1 SGHRS, CDR2 YFSETQ.

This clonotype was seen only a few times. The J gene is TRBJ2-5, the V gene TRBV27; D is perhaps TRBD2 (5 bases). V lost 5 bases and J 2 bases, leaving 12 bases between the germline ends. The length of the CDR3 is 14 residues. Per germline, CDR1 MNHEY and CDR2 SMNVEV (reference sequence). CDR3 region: CASSRNRLQETQYF. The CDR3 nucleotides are TGTGCCAGCAGTCGGAACAGACTACAAGAGACCCAGTACTTC.

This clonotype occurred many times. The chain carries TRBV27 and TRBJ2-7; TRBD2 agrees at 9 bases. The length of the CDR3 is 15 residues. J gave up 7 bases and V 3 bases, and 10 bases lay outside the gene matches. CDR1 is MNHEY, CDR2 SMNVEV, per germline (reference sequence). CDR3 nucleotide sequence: TGTGCCAGCAGTTTTGATCAGCGGGGGGCTCGGGAGCAGTACTTC. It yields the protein CASSFDQRGAREQYF.

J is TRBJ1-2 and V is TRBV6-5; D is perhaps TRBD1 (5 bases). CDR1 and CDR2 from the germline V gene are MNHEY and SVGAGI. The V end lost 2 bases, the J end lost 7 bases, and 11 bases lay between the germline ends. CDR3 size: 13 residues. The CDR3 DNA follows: TGTGCCAGCAGTTACACGGGGCCCTCTGGCTACACCTTC. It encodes CASSYTGPSGYTF.

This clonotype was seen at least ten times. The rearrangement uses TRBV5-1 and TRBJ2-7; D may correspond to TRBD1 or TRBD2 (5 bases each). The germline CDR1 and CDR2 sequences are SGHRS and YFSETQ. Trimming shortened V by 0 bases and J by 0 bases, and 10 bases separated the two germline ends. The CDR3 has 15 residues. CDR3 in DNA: TGCGCCAGCAGCTTGGCCCCGGGACCCTCCTACGAGCAGTACTTC. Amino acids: CASSLAPGPSYEQYF.

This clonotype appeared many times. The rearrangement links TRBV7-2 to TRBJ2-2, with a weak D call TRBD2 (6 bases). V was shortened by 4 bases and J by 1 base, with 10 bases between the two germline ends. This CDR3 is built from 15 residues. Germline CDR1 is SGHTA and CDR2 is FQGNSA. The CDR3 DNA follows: TGTGCCAGCAGCTCCCGGAGGGGGAACACCGGGGAGCTGTTTTTT. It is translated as CASSSRRGNTGELFF.

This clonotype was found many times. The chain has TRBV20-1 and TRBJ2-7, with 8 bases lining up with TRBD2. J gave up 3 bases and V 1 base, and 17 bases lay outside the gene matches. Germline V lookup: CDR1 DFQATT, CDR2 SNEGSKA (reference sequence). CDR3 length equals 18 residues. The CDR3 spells CSARATTLSGISLYEQYF. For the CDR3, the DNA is TGCAGTGCTAGAGCCACAACACTTAGCGGGATTTCCCTCTACGAGCAGTACTTC.

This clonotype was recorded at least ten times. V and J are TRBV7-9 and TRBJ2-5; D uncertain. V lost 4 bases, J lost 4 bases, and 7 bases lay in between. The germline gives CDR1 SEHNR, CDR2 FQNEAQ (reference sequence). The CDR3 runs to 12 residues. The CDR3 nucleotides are TGTGCCAGCAGCTATACGTCAGAGACCCAGTACTTC. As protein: CASSYTSETQYF.

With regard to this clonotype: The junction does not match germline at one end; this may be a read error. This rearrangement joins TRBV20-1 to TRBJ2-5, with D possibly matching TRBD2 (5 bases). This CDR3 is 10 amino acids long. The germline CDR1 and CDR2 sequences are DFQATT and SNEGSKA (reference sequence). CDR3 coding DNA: TGCAGTGCTAGGAGGGAGAGCCAGTACTTC. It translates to CSARRESQYF.

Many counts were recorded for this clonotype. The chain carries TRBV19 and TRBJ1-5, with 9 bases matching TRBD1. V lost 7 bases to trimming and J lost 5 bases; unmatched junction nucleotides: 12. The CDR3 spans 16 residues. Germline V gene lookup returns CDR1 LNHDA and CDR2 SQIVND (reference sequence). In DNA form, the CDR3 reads TGTGCCAGTAATCACGCCGGGACAGGGCATTATCAGCCCCAGCATTTT. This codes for CASNHAGTGHYQPQHF.

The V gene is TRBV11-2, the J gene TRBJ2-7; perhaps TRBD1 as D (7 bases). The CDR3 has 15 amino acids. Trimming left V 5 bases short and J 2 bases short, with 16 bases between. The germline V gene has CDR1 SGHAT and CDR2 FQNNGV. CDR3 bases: TGTGCCAGCAGCGCTACACAGGGGAGGACCTACGAGCAGTACTTC. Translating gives CASSATQGRTYEQYF.

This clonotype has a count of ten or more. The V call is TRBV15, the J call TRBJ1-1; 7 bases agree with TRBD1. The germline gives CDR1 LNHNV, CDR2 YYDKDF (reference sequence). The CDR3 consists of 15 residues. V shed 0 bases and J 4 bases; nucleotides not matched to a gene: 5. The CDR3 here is CATSRDMHRGTEAFF. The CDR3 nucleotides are TGTGCCACCAGCAGAGATATGCACAGGGGCACTGAAGCTTTCTTT. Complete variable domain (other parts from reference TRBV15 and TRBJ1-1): DAMVIQNPRYQVTQFGKPVTLSCSQTLNHNVMYWYQQKSSQAPKLLFHYYDKDFNNEADTPDNFQSRRPNTSFCFLDIRSPGLGDTAMYLCATSRDMHRGTEAFFGQGTRLTVV.

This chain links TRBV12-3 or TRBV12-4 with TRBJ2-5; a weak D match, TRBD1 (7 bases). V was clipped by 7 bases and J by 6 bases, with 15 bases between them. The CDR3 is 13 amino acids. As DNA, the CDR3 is TGTGCCAGCACCCGACAGGGAGGAAAGACCCAGTACTTC. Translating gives CASTRQGGKTQYF.

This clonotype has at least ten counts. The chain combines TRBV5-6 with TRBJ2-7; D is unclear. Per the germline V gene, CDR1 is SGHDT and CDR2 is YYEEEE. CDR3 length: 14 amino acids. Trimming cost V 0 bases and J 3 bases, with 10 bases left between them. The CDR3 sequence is CASSLAPEGYEQYF. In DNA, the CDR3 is TGTGCCAGCAGCTTGGCCCCCGAAGGCTACGAGCAGTACTTC.

The CDR3 protein is CASSSLVTSGRQETQYF. The CDR3 DNA is TGTGCCAGCAGTTCCCTCGTTACTAGCGGCCGACAAGAGACCCAGTACTTC. This chain connects TRBV6-5 to TRBJ2-5, with 8 positions matching TRBD2. Germline assignment: CDR1 MNHEY and CDR2 SVGAGI. V shed 4 bases and J 2 bases; nucleotides not matched to a gene: 12. The CDR3 is 17 residues long.

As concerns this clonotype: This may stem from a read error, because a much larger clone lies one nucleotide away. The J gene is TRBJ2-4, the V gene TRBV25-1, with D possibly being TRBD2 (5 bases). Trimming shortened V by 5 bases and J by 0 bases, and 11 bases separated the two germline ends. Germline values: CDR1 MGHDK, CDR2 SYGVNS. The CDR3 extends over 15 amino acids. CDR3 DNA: TGTGCCAGCAGTCCCGCCGGGATAGCCAAAAACATTCAGTACTTC. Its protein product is CASSPAGIAKNIQYF.

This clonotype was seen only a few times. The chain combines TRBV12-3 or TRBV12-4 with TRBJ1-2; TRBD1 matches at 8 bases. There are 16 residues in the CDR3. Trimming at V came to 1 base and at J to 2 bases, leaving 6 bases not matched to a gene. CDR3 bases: TGTGCCAGCAGTTTAGGGACAGGGACTTCCAACTATGGCTACACCTTC. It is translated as CASSLGTGTSNYGYTF.

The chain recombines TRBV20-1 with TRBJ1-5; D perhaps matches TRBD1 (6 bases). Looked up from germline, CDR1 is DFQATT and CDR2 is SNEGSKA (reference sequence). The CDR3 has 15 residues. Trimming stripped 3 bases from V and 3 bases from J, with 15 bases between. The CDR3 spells CSASMDSQNNQPQHF. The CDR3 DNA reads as TGCAGTGCTAGTATGGACAGTCAGAACAATCAGCCCCAGCATTTT.

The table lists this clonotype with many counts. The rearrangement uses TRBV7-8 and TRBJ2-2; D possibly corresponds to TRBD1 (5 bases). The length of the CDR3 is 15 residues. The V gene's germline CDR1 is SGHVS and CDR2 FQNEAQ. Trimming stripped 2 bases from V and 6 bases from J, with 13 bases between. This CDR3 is CASSLSQGFSGELFF. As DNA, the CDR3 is TGTGCCAGCAGCTTATCGCAGGGATTCTCCGGGGAGCTGTTTTTT.

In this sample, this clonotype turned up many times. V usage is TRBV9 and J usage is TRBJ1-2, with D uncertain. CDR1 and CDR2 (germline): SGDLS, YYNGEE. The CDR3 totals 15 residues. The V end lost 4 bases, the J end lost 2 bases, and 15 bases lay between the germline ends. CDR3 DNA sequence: TGTGCCAGCAGCACCCCCGGGCGGGAGAACTATGGCTACACCTTC. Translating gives CASSTPGRENYGYTF.

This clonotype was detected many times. The DNA for the CDR3 is TGCAGCGTTCTTTTAGAGACCCAGTACTTC. This gives the protein CSVLLETQYF. The V gene is TRBV29-1, the J gene TRBJ2-5, with unresolved D. The CDR3 runs to 10 residues. Trimming took off 5 bases at V and 4 bases at J, with 5 bases between the two ends. From germline, CDR1 is SQVTM and CDR2 ANQGSEA.